This T cell receptor beta chain is drawn from a study of blood T cells in healthy people across ages. Study outcomes and limitations: There was no known CMV status for donors, so expanded clonotype changes were possibly confounded.

V shed 7 bases and J shed 1 base, with 11 bases lying between them. The CDR3 is 15 residues long. Turning to this clonotype: Antigen unknown.

Next came a second PCR, run for about 7 to 12 cycles, which used a sample-barcoded 5' primer along with a J-beta primer mix. Per sample, CDR3-containing paired-end reads numbered at least 2.5 million. Via MiXCR, TCRdb re-called the 5' RACE reads, giving one row per CDR3 protein. The sample lists around 1,000,000 distinct CDR3 sequences; almost 25% were seen once. Per sample, a minimum of 6 million PBMCs were isolated. These records were also assigned to another study, of T cells of mothers and their children. That report notes: Donation was provided by three healthy Caucasian mothers along with their six children.

The source is a girl aged 2 to 10 in good health. Source material: blood. The gene calls are TRBV12-3 or TRBV12-4 and TRBJ2-6; D gene unclear. The CDR3 protein is CASKEGSSGANVLTF. The CDR3 region has the DNA TGTGCCAGCAAGGAAGGTTCTTCTGGGGCCAACGTCCTGACTTTC.